Below, 16 T cell receptor beta chains from the same sample are listed, as sequenced in a study of cytomegalovirus exposure and HLA in healthy donors. The primer mix had 60 Vbeta and 13 Jbeta primers. Using immunoSEQ multiplex PCR, the repertoire was profiled, and TCRdb retains in-frame clones only, with some absent. The sample has about 83,000 clones; roughly 81% are singletons. The sequencing sample was made of PBMCs. The receptor set was obtained from a woman aged 25-40 years in good health and CMV-seronegative.

The chain couples TRBV28 to TRBJ1-5; D remains ambiguous. Germline CDR1 and CDR2: MDHEN and SYDVKM. The CDR3 runs 14 residues. V was trimmed by 3 bases and J by 3 bases, leaving 9 bases between them. CDR3 DNA sequence: TGTGCCAGCAGTTTTAGGAGCCTCAATCAGCCCCAGCATTTT. It codes for CASSFRSLNQPQHF.

This clone appeared a single time. The gene calls are TRBV10-3 and TRBJ2-5; 9 bases are shared with TRBD1. The J call is in doubt because the DNA end fits TRBJ2-7 better. Per the germline V gene, CDR1 is ENHRY and CDR2 is SYGVKD. The CDR3 has 16 residues. CDR3 protein: CAISAIGTGKSYEQYF. The CDR3 DNA reads as TGTGCCATCAGTGCTATCGGGACAGGGAAATCCTACGAGCAGTACTTC.

The genes are TRBV9 and TRBJ2-5; 9 bases match TRBD1. In germline, CDR1 is SGDLS, CDR2 YYNGEE. The CDR3 covers 16 residues. V trimming: 3 bases; J trimming: 0 bases; junction bases outside the gene matches: 6. CDR3 residues: CASSAGQGLDQETQYF. In DNA, the CDR3 is TGTGCCAGCAGCGCCGGACAGGGGCTCGACCAAGAGACCCAGTACTTC.

This clone occurred a few times. The chain couples TRBV28 to TRBJ1-5, with 7 positions matching TRBD1. Germline V gives CDR1 MDHEN, CDR2 SYDVKM. This CDR3 has 15 residues. Trimming cost V 4 bases and J 2 bases; bases outside gene matches: 5. CDR3 amino acids: CASSYGDRGNQPQHF. DNA of the CDR3: TGTGCCAGCAGTTATGGAGACAGGGGCAATCAGCCCCAGCATTTT.

The V call is TRBV19, the J call TRBJ1-2, with TRBD1 matching over 7 bases. Trimming at V came to 2 bases and at J to 2 bases, leaving 11 bases not matched to a gene. CDR1 LNHDA and CDR2 SQIVND come from the germline V gene (reference sequence). The CDR3 loop spans 17 amino acids. CDR3 in amino acids: CASSIPHRGRGNYGYTF. The CDR3 bases are TGTGCCAGTAGTATACCCCACAGGGGCAGGGGAAACTATGGCTACACCTTC.

Remarks on this clone: At one end, the junction sequence differs from germline, possibly due to a read error. The rearrangement joins TRBV27 to TRBJ2-1, with D perhaps matching TRBD2 (5 bases). Per the germline V gene, CDR1 is MNHEY and CDR2 is SMNVEV (reference sequence). The CDR3 is 14 residues long. CDR3 DNA: TGTGCCAGCAGCCCAATCGTGGACCGGACTGAGCAGCTCTTC. Its protein is CASSPIVDRTEQLF.

The chain combines TRBV6-7 with TRBJ2-3, with TRBD2 identical over 7 bases. TRBV6-7 is identified as an open reading frame with a role that is uncertain. After removal of 6 bases from V and 1 base from J, the junction contained 10 bases not matched to a gene. The CDR3 sequence is 16 residues long. The CDR3 DNA reads as TGTGCCAGCAGCGGGAGGTCCACGGGATGCACAGATACGCAGTATTTT. This sequence encodes CASSGRSTGCTDTQYF.

V is TRBV9 and J is TRBJ1-5; D uncertain. Germline V gene data show CDR1 as SGDLS and CDR2 as YYNGEE. The ends were cut back, 2 bases at V and 3 bases at J, with 6 bases in the middle. The CDR3 is made up of 13 amino acids. Written as DNA, the CDR3 is TGTGCCAGCAGCGTCAGTTCCAATCAGCCCCAGCATTTT. Translating it yields CASSVSSNQPQHF.

The chain recombines TRBV4-1 with TRBJ1-4, with a tentative D call TRBD1 (6 bases). Trimming shortened V by 3 bases and J by 0 bases, and 8 bases separated the two germline ends. Germline CDR1 and CDR2: MGHRA and YSYEKL. This CDR3 spans 15 amino acids. The CDR3 coding sequence is TGCGCCAGCAGCCATAGGACAGCAACTAATGAAAAACTGTTTTTT. This gives the protein CASSHRTATNEKLFF.

The chain uses TRBV7-2 and TRBJ2-3, with 11 bases identical to TRBD2. Trimming at V came to 2 bases and at J to 4 bases, leaving 2 bases not matched to a gene. The CDR3 covers 15 residues. Germline CDR1 is SGHTA and CDR2 is FQGNSA. The CDR3 DNA follows: TGTGCCAGCAGCTTAACTAGCGGGAGTGCAGATACGCAGTATTTT. Its protein is CASSLTSGSADTQYF.

This chain links TRBV10-3 with TRBJ2-3, with D possibly TRBD1 on 5 matching bases. The V gene lost 8 bases and the J gene lost 0 bases, with 12 bases spanning the gap. There are 14 residues in the CDR3. Germline V CDR1 and CDR2: ENHRY, SYGVKD. DNA of the CDR3: TGTGCCATCGCCGACCCAGGGAGCACAGATACGCAGTATTTT. Amino acids: CAIADPGSTDTQYF.

This chain joins TRBV18 and TRBJ2-3, with D unclear. CDR1 KGHSH and CDR2 LQKENI come from the germline V gene. The CDR3 has 14 residues. The V gene lost 2 bases and the J gene lost 2 bases, with 8 bases spanning the gap. CDR3 amino acids: CASSPEAVTDTQYF. CDR3 coding DNA: TGTGCCAGCTCACCAGAGGCGGTCACAGATACGCAGTATTTT. The full variable domain, in which reference TRBV18 and TRBJ2-3 provide the parts outside the CDR3, is NAGVMQNPRHLVRRRGQEARLRCSPMKGHSHVYWYRQLPEEGLKFMVYLQKENIIDESGMPKERFSAEFPKEGPSILRIQQVVRGDSAAYFCASSPEAVTDTQYFGPGTRLTVL.

The CDR3 loop reads CASSVESSWTEAFF. The CDR3 DNA reads TGTGCCAGCAGCGTAGAGAGTAGTTGGACTGAAGCTTTCTTT. This chain links TRBV9 with TRBJ1-1; D call uncertain. The CDR3 contains 14 residues. The ends were cut back, 0 bases at V and 5 bases at J, with 11 bases in the middle. CDR1 and CDR2 (germline): SGDLS, YYNGEE.

The chain employs TRBV6-1 and TRBJ1-5; no clear D. Deletions cut 6 bases from V and 0 bases from J, with 12 bases between. Germline V lookup: CDR1 MNHNS, CDR2 SASEGT. CDR3 length: 15 residues. The CDR3 loop is CASSPRGYSNQPQHF. CDR3 bases: TGTGCCAGCAGCCCACGAGGTTATAGCAATCAGCCCCAGCATTTT.

The CDR3 DNA reads as TGTGCCAGCGCAGGGTCCTACAATGAGCAGTTCTTC. This sequence encodes CASAGSYNEQFF. The chain recombines TRBV7-2 with TRBJ2-1, with D possibly being TRBD1 (5 bases). The length of the CDR3 is 12 residues. In germline, CDR1 is SGHTA, CDR2 FQGNSA. The V end lost 8 bases, the J end lost 1 base, and 6 bases lay between the germline ends.

The chain is built from TRBV27 and TRBJ1-5; 10 bases align to TRBD1. CDR1 and CDR2 from the germline V gene are MNHEY and SMNVEV (reference sequence). The CDR3 spans 14 residues. The junction had 6 bases not matched to a gene; V was cut back by 7 bases and J by 6 bases. The CDR3 bases are TGTGCCAGCAACGACAGGGGGCGCGGTCAGCCCCAGCATTTT. It is translated as CASNDRGRGQPQHF.